Included here is one T cell receptor (beta chain) sequence, with context. The data are from a study of early T cells in non-severe SARS-CoV-2 infection. Unique molecular identifiers were added to individual cDNA molecules. TCRdb re-derived calls from the 5' RACE reads in MiXCR, one entry per CDR3 protein. The sample yields approximately 90,000 distinct CDR3 sequences, approximately 12% seen once. CDR3 length: 17 amino acids. The germline V gene encodes CDR1 LGHNT and CDR2 FRNRAP. V lost 3 bases and J lost 2, with 19 bases in between. The sequence was obtained from an adult who was a healthcare worker with PCR-confirmed SARS-CoV-2 infection or an uninfected control (not recorded which). This chain uses TRBV12-5 with TRBJ2-5; D unresolved. Sequenced here: whole blood, sampled at baseline. The CDR3 loop reads CASGFANMGKDQETQYF. DNA of the CDR3: TGTGCTAGTGGTTTCGCGAACATGGGAAAAGATCAAGAGACCCAGTACTTC. Together with reference TRBV12-5 and TRBJ2-5, the CDR3 gives the full variable domain: DARVTQTPRHKVTEMGQEVTMRCQPILGHNTVFWYRQTMMQGLELLAYFRNRAPLDDSGMPKDRFSAEMPDATLATLKIQPSEPRDSAVYFCASGFANMGKDQETQYFGPGTRLLVL.